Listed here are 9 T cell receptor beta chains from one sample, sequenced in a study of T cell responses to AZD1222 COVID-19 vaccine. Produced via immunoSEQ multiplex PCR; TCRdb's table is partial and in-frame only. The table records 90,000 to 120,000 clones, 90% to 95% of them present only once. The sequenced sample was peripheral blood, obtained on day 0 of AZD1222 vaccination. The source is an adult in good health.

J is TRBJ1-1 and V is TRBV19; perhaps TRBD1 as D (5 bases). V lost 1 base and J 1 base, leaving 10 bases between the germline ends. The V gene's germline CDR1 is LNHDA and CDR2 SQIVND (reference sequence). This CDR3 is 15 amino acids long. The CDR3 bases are TGTGCCAGTAGTATAGGGGGACGGACGAACACTGAAGCTTTCTTT. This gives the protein CASSIGGRTNTEAFF.

The CDR3 loop is CATSRDLPSGNTGELFF. The CDR3, as DNA: TGTGCCACCAGCAGAGATCTCCCTAGTGGGAACACCGGGGAGCTGTTTTTT. This chain connects TRBV15 to TRBJ2-2, with D unresolved. The CDR3 has 17 residues. Germline-derived CDR1 and CDR2 are LNHNV and YYDKDF (reference sequence). The V end was cut by 0 bases, the J end by 1 base, with 12 bases between.

The CDR3 sequence: CASSFQGLTFYGYTF. The DNA for the CDR3 is TGTGCCAGCAGCTTCCAGGGATTGACTTTCTATGGCTACACCTTC. The chain recombines TRBV5-6 with TRBJ1-2; D perhaps matches TRBD1 (5 bases). This CDR3 comprises 15 residues. Germline assignment: CDR1 SGHDT and CDR2 YYEEEE. Trimming pared 2 bases from V and 4 bases from J, leaving 15 bases between. Supplemented by reference TRBV5-6 and TRBJ1-2, the full variable domain reads DAGVTQSPTHLIKTRGQQVTLRCSPKSGHDTVSWYQQALGQGPQFIFQYYEEEERQRGNFPDRFSGHQFPNYSSELNVNALLLGDSALYLCASSFQGLTFYGYTFGSGTRLTVV.

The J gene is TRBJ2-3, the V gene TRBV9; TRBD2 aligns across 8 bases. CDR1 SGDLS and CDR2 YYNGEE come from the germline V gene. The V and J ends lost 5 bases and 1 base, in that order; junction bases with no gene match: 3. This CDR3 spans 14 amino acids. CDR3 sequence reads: CASSRGGRTDTQYF. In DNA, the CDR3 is TGTGCCAGCAGTCGCGGGGGGCGCACAGATACGCAGTATTTT.

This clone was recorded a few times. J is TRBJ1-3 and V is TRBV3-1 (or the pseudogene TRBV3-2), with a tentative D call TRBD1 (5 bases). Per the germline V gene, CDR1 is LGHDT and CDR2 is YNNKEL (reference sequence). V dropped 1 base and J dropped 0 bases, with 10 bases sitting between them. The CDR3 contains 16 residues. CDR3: CASSQGDGVSGNTIYF. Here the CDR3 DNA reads TGTGCCAGCAGCCAAGGGGACGGAGTCTCTGGAAACACCATATATTTT.

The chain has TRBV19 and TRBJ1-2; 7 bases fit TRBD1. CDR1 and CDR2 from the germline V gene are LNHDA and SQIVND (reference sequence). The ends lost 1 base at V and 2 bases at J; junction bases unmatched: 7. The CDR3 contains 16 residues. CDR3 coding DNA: TGTGCCAGTAGTATAGCCACGACAGGGAACAACTATGGCTACACCTTC. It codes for CASSIATTGNNYGYTF.

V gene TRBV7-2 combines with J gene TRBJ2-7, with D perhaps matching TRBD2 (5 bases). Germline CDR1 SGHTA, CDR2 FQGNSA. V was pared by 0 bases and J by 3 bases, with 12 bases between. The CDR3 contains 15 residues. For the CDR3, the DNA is TGTGCCAGCAGCTTAGCTTCGTTGACTAACTACGAGCAGTACTTC. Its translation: CASSLASLTNYEQYF.

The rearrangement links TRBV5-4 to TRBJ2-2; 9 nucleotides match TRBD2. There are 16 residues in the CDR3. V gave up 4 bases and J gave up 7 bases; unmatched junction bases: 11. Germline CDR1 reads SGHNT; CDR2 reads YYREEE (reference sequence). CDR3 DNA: TGTGCCAGCAGCCGTGACGGCGGGGGGGCTGGCGGGGAGCTGTTTTTT. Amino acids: CASSRDGGGAGGELFF.

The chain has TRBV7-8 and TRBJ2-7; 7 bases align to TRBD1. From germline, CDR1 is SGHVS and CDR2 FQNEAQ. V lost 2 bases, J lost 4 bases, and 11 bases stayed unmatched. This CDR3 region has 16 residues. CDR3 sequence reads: CASSLRRTGAAYEQYF. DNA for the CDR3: TGTGCCAGCAGCTTACGGCGAACAGGGGCGGCTTACGAGCAGTACTTC.